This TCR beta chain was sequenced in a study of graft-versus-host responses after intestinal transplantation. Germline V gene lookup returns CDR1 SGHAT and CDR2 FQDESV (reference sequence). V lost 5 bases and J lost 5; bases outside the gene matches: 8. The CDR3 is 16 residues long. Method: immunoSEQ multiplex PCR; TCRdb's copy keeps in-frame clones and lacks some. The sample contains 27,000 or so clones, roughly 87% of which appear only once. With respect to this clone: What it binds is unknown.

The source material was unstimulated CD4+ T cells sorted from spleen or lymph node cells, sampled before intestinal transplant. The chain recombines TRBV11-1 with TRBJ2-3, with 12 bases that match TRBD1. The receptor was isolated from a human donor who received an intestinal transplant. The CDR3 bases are TGTGCCAGCAGCCGCCGGGACAGGGGGCTTCGAGATACGCAGTATTTT. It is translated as CASSRRDRGLRDTQYF.